This TCR beta chain was observed in a study of monozygotic twins with cystic fibrosis (dated by TCRdb to the early 2020s). Regarding the research as a whole: Three micrograms of fragmented DNA went through roughly 15 PCR cycles to produce barcoded libraries. The cohort comprised ten female and six male twin pairs aged 2.0 to 36.4 years, median approximately 10 years, mostly children and adolescents. To assess genetic influence on V and J gene usage, the study compared TCR beta repertoires within and across 16 monozygotic twin pairs with cystic fibrosis. Data for three of the twin pairs had already been reported earlier in a different context. Twins were ranked among around 1,000 cohort participants for weight-for-height and FEVPerc (FEV1 disease centile) at the day of blood sampling.

Regarding this clone: Its antigen is currently not known. One base away there is no much larger clone; base qualities are not given.

The twin pairs came from the European Cystic Fibrosis Twin and Sibling Study Cohort, a cohort that recruited patients from over 150 CF clinics across 14 European countries. Both zygosity and CFTR genotype were checked in-house, and zygosity was tested with multiplex PCR across nine short tandem repeat loci. Peripheral blood was sampled from each twin, with clinical parameters recorded on the day of blood sampling. Genomic DNA was isolated from peripheral blood cells with phenol/chloroform and kept in TE buffer at 4 degrees C. Here is what the overall study found, with its caveats: Significantly higher nucleotide-identical clonotype sharing was observed within monozygotic CF twin pairs than between unrelated CF individuals (P = 0.000026, Mann-Whitney). No association turned up between shared CDR3 numbers and age, concordance or disease severity, and the cohort was small. In 13 of 16 pairs, V gene usage most closely resembled the co-twin's, and the same held for J usage in 8 of 16 pairs, a pattern suggesting genetic constraints. Simpson clonality was generally low (median approximately 0.01), which suggests a naive-dominated repertoire, and clonality was higher in the most severely affected patients.

For CDR1 and CDR2, the germline V gene (reference sequence) lists MNHNY and SVGAGI. Germline trimming amounts to 2 bases on V and 6 bases on J, with 7 as the count of junction bases outside the gene matches. The CDR3, cysteine through phenylalanine, is 15 amino acids long. Here the CDR3 DNA is all that survives: 45 bases in frame from base 1. TCR beta CDR3 regions were amplified by multiplex PCR with the immunoSEQ immune profiling system according to the manufacturer's instructions. Sequencing was performed on an Illumina NextSeq system. The paper's processing steps were these. The immunoSEQ Analyzer platform handled processing of the sequence data, and clonality was calculated by taking the square root of Simpson's index of productive rearrangements. V and J usage similarity was measured by Jensen-Shannon distance, and CDR3 generation probabilities were computed with OLGA. The immuneACCESS database (August 2020) and VDJdb (December 2020) were searched for shared CDR3 sequences. In its TCRdb copy, this immuneACCESS table keeps in-frame sequences only and misses some clones. Where compared with another copy, unresolved V genes explain less than half of these, and the others have no known cause. Clonal size and the V and J genes are those of that table, whereas D and trimming came from the DNA. Across this sample there are about 36,000 clones, with over 75% seen only once. Jointly, the top ten make up around 1.7% of the sample.

The chain was built from TRBV6-6 and TRBJ1-2, and 9 junction bases match TRBD1. Sequencing used blood. The receptor was derived from a girl aged 2 to 10 with cystic fibrosis. The nucleotide sequence reads TGTGCCAGCAGTTACGGACAGGGGAGGAGTGATGGCTACACCTTC. This translates into CASSYGQGRSDGYTF.